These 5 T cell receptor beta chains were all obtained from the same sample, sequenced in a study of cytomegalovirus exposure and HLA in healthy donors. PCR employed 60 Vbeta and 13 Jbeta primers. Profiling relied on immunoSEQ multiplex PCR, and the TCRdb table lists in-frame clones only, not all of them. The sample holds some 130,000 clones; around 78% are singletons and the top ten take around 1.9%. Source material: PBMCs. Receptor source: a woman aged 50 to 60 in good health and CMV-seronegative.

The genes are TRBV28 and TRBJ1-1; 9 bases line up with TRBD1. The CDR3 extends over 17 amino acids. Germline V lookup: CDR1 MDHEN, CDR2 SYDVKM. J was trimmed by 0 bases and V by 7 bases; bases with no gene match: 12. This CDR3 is CASNPFGQGIMNTEAFF. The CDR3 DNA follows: TGTGCCAGCAACCCCTTCGGACAGGGGATCATGAACACTGAAGCTTTCTTT.

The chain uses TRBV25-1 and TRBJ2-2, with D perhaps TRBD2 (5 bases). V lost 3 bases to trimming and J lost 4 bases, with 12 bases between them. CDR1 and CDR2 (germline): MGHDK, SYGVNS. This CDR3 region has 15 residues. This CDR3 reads CASSDREFGTGELFF. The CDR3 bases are TGTGCCAGCAGTGATCGGGAATTCGGCACCGGGGAGCTGTTTTTT.

The CDR3: CASSPRQLQETQYF. The CDR3 nucleotides are TGTGCCAGTAGTCCCAGACAGCTCCAAGAGACCCAGTACTTC. V and J are TRBV19 and TRBJ2-5; D possibly corresponds to TRBD1 (5 bases). This CDR3 has 14 residues. CDR1 and CDR2 from the germline V gene are LNHDA and SQIVND (reference sequence). Trimming removed 5 bases at V and 1 base at J, with 11 bases between.

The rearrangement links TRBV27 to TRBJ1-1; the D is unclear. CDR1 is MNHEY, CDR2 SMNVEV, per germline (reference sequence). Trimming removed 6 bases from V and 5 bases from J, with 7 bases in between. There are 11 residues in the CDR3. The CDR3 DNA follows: TGTGCCAGCAGACGGAGGACTGAAGCTTTCTTT. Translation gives CASRRRTEAFF.

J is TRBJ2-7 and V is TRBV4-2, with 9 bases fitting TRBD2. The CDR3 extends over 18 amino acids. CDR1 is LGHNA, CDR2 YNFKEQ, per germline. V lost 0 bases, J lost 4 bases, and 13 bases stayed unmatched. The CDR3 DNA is TGTGCCAGCAGCCAAGAAGTGTCCGCGGGAGGGCCCTTGTACGAGCAGTACTTC. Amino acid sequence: CASSQEVSAGGPLYEQYF.